A single sample gave rise to the 9 T cell receptor beta chains below, sequenced in a study of spatial heterogeneity in lung cancer. The time point is: blood at routine non-recurrence follow-up after resection. TCRdb analysed the 5' RACE reads with MiXCR anew, one entry per CDR3 protein. Of about 100,000 distinct CDR3 sequences in the sample, just under 20% were seen once. Sequencing was performed on PBMCs, taken at follow-up. These receptors were taken from a male donor with early-stage non-small cell lung cancer.

The chain recombines TRBV2 with TRBJ1-1; D may be TRBD1 (5 bases). Trimming removed 1 base from V and 3 bases from J, with 12 bases in between. Germline CDR1 and CDR2: SNHLY and FYNNEI. The length of the CDR3 is 15 residues. CDR3 bases: TGTGCCAGCAGTGAAGGTCGGAGGGGTGACACTGAAGCTTTCTTT. Translated: CASSEGRRGDTEAFF.

This clonotype was observed a few times. V gene TRBV29-1 combines with J gene TRBJ2-2; D not certain. Germline-derived CDR1 and CDR2 are SQVTM and ANQGSEA. Trimming pared 4 bases from V and 5 bases from J, leaving 11 bases between. The CDR3 has 13 residues. The CDR3, as DNA: TGCAGCGTTGTCCATTTGGAAACCGGGGAGCTGTTTTTT. Translated: CSVVHLETGELFF.

This chain connects TRBV6-6 to TRBJ2-3, with 10 bases identical to TRBD2. Trimming took 5 bases from V and 8 from J; bases not matched to a gene: 7. Germline assignment: CDR1 MNHNY and CDR2 SVGAGI (reference sequence). The CDR3 loop spans 14 amino acids. CDR3 nucleotides: TGTGCCAGCAGTCCCTTAGCGGGAGGAGGTACGCAGTATTTT. Its protein is CASSPLAGGGTQYF.

This clonotype was picked up a small number of times. The chain joins TRBV5-1 to TRBJ2-7; the match to TRBD1 covers 8 bases. This CDR3 comprises 14 residues. In germline, CDR1 is SGHRS, CDR2 YFSETQ. J was trimmed by 2 bases and V by 4 bases; bases with no gene match: 5. Here the CDR3 DNA reads TGCGCCAGCAGCCCAGGACAGGGACCCTACGAGCAGTACTTC. It specifies CASSPGQGPYEQYF.

This clonotype was counted ten times or more. The chain has TRBV4-1 and TRBJ2-7; 9 positions agree with TRBD1. Trimming removed 0 bases from V and 3 bases from J; junction bases left unmatched: 3. The CDR3 has 15 residues. Germline loops: CDR1 MGHRA, CDR2 YSYEKL. The CDR3 nucleotides are TGCGCCAGCAGCCAAGAACAGGGGGCGAGCTACGAGCAGTACTTC. It specifies CASSQEQGASYEQYF.

V gene TRBV20-1 combines with J gene TRBJ2-1; 10 bases map to TRBD2. Germline values: CDR1 DFQATT, CDR2 SNEGSKA (reference sequence). The CDR3 runs to 15 residues. V trimming: 2 bases; J trimming: 12 bases; junction bases outside the gene matches: 13. The DNA for the CDR3 is TGCAGTGCTAGACGCTCGGCTAGCGGGAGCTTGGGGCAGTTCTTC. It specifies CSARRSASGSLGQFF.

Only a few counts were recorded for this clonotype. V usage is TRBV10-3 and J usage is TRBJ2-5; TRBD1 matches at 8 bases. The germline V gene has CDR1 ENHRY and CDR2 SYGVKD. This CDR3 is 13 amino acids long. V was clipped by 6 bases and J by 5 bases; unmatched bases: 5. In nucleotides, the CDR3 is TGTGCCATCAGGACAGGGGCGCAGGAGACCCAGTACTTC. Amino acid sequence: CAIRTGAQETQYF.

This chain joins TRBV19 and TRBJ2-3; no clear D. The CDR3 totals 13 residues. Per germline, CDR1 LNHDA and CDR2 SQIVND (reference sequence). Between the trimmed V and J ends, which lost 6 bases and 3 bases, there was a span of 10 bases. The CDR3 sequence is CASRGPRTDTQYF. The CDR3 region has the DNA TGTGCCAGTAGAGGCCCCCGAACAGATACGCAGTATTTT.

This clonotype has a handful of counts. CDR3 nucleotides: TGCAGCGTTGAACTTTTAAGGGATGGCTACACCTTC. It yields the protein CSVELLRDGYTF. The rearrangement links TRBV29-1 to TRBJ1-2; D is uncertain. Trimming took off 2 bases at V and 6 bases at J, with 10 bases between the two ends. Germline CDR1 and CDR2: SQVTM and ANQGSEA. The CDR3 extends over 12 amino acids.